This T cell receptor beta chain was captured in a study of vaccination effects on CD4 cells after COVID-19. CDR3 length: 14 amino acids. Trimming took 4 bases from V and 8 from J, leaving 18 bases between them. Germline V CDR1 and CDR2: SGHNT, YYREEE (reference sequence). The table came from immunoSEQ multiplex PCR; TCRdb's copy has only in-frame clones and leaves some out. This sample yields roughly 30,000 clones, of which about three quarters are seen a single time; about 7.1% belongs to the top ten. Investigators separated out CD4+ T cells once around eleven days of culture had passed. A positive SARS-CoV-2 PCR test fell between March and December 2020. Every participant took two doses of the BNT162b2 or mRNA-1273 vaccine. Of note for this clone: Antigen specificity is unknown.

Specimen: CD4+ T cells from PBMCs cultured without peptide, collected after COVID-19 vaccination. This receptor was taken from a human donor who had a prior SARS-CoV-2 infection. The chain couples TRBV5-4 to TRBJ1-1; D gene ambiguous. The CDR3: CASSSPRGTGEAFF. DNA of the CDR3: TGTGCCAGCAGCAGTCCCCGGGGTACCGGCGAAGCTTTCTTT.